These T cell receptor beta chains were read from a single sample in a study of shared clonotypes between healthy human individuals. The repertoire was sequenced with immunoSEQ multiplex PCR; TCRdb's copy has only in-frame clones and lacks some. This sample carries millions of clones, roughly 95% of them seen once, and the ten largest clones take more than 0.95%. Specimen: naive CD8+ T cells sorted from blood. These receptor sequences come from a man aged 18 to 30 in good health. Each CDR3 is given with its conserved first and last residue. The order of the fields is J gene, clone size, D gene, V gene, CDR3 protein, CDR3 DNA. The D gene is left open where the match is weak. Clone size appears in some rows only: once, few, many, or a class for an expanded clone.

j_gene: TRBJ1-3
abundance: .
d_gene: .
v_gene: TRBV27
CDR3aa: CASSLSMVGTGNTIYF
CDR3nt: TGTGCCAGCAGTTTATCGATGGTGGGGACTGGAAACACCATATATTTT

j_gene: TRBJ2-3
abundance: .
d_gene: TRBD2
v_gene: TRBV10-1
CDR3aa: CASSDGSGGTDTQYF
CDR3nt: TGCGCCAGCAGTGATGGAAGCGGGGGCACAGATACGCAGTATTTT

j_gene: TRBJ1-2
abundance: .
d_gene: .
v_gene: TRBV9
CDR3aa: CASSPLLGGEGYTF
CDR3nt: TGTGCCAGCAGCCCCCTCCTCGGGGGCGAAGGCTACACCTTC

j_gene: TRBJ2-2
abundance: .
d_gene: TRBD2
v_gene: TRBV7-7
CDR3aa: CASSFLAGAGGELFF
CDR3nt: TGTGCTAGCAGCTTCCTAGCGGGAGCGGGCGGGGAGCTGTTTTTT

j_gene: TRBJ1-6
abundance: .
d_gene: .
v_gene: TRBV7-8
CDR3aa: CASSSPRGGEYNSPLHF
CDR3nt: TGTGCCAGCAGCTCCCCCAGGGGCGGGGAATATAATTCACCCCTCCACTTT

j_gene: TRBJ2-7
abundance: .
d_gene: .
v_gene: TRBV7-9
CDR3aa: CASSLIPSSSYEQYF
CDR3nt: TGTGCCAGCAGCCTAATACCCTCCAGCTCCTACGAGCAGTACTTC

j_gene: TRBJ2-7
abundance: .
d_gene: .
v_gene: TRBV5-4
CDR3aa: CASSDFNNVDEQYF
CDR3nt: TGTGCCAGCAGCGACTTTAATAACGTTGACGAGCAGTACTTC

j_gene: TRBJ2-7
abundance: .
d_gene: .
v_gene: TRBV15
CDR3aa: CATEVGGEQYF
CDR3nt: TGTGCCACCGAAGTGGGGGGCGAGCAGTACTTC

j_gene: TRBJ2-1
abundance: .
d_gene: TRBD1
v_gene: TRBV28
CDR3aa: CASSPQPGQGAFF
CDR3nt: TGTGCCAGCAGCCCTCAACCGGGACAGGGGGCCTTCTTC

j_gene: TRBJ1-4
abundance: once
d_gene: .
v_gene: TRBV4-1
CDR3aa: CASSQAAVNEKLFF
CDR3nt: TGCGCCAGCAGCCAAGCGGCAGTTAATGAAAAACTGTTTTTT

j_gene: TRBJ1-2
abundance: .
d_gene: .
v_gene: TRBV9
CDR3aa: CASTDLNYGYTF
CDR3nt: TGTGCCAGCACTGACCTTAACTATGGCTACACCTTC